The 12 T cell receptor beta chains given below trace back to one sample, sequenced in a study of blood T cell repertoires in COVID-19. Clones were sequenced by immunoSEQ multiplex PCR, and TCRdb holds only the in-frame ones, with some missing. Of around 150,000 clones in the sample, around 87% were seen once. The sequenced material came from peripheral blood. All receptors come from a woman aged 40 to 50 with acute or convalescent COVID-19.

The chain is built from TRBV7-2 and TRBJ1-1, with 7 nucleotides matching TRBD1. This CDR3 contains 14 residues. V gave up 3 bases and J gave up 4 bases; unmatched junction bases: 5. Germline CDR1 SGHTA, CDR2 FQGNSA. CDR3 in amino acids: CASSLAQGGTEAFF. The CDR3 bases are TGTGCCAGCAGCTTGGCGCAGGGGGGCACTGAAGCTTTCTTT.

The V gene is TRBV28, the J gene TRBJ1-2, with D tentatively TRBD1 (6 bases). Germline loops: CDR1 MDHEN, CDR2 SYDVKM. Deletions cut 6 bases from V and 8 bases from J, with 25 bases between. CDR3 length: 16 residues. CDR3 loop: CASSRPHRVLLVGYTF. DNA for the CDR3: TGTGCCAGCAGCAGACCACACAGGGTCCTCTTGGTGGGCTACACCTTC.

V is TRBV3-1 (or the pseudogene TRBV3-2) and J is TRBJ2-7, with 7 bases fitting TRBD1. This CDR3 is 12 amino acids long. Germline V gene sequence: CDR1 LGHDT, CDR2 YNNKEL (reference sequence). CDR3 in amino acids: CAAGTAYYEQYF. The CDR3 region has the DNA TGTGCTGCCGGGACAGCCTACTACGAGCAGTACTTC.

The chain joins TRBV5-4 to TRBJ2-3; TRBD2 is a possible D gene (6 bases). V lost 7 bases and J 7 bases, leaving 19 bases between the germline ends. This CDR3 region has 14 residues. Germline V gene data show CDR1 as SGHNT and CDR2 as YYREEE (reference sequence). CDR3 residues: CASEEEAGRNTQYF. CDR3 coding DNA: TGTGCCAGCGAAGAGGAGGCCGGGAGAAATACGCAGTATTTT.

This clone was recorded a few times. The J gene is TRBJ2-1, the V gene TRBV29-1, with D perhaps TRBD1 (6 bases). Germline V CDR1 and CDR2: SQVTM, ANQGSEA. This CDR3 has 13 residues. V lost 6 bases to trimming and J lost 6 bases, with 15 bases between them. In DNA, the CDR3 is TGCAGCGTCAAACGGGACAACCTCAATGAGCAGTTCTTC. It yields the protein CSVKRDNLNEQFF.

Written as DNA, the CDR3 is TGCGGCCTGGCGGGGTGGGAAAAACTGTTTTTT. This codes for CGLAGWEKLFF. The chain carries TRBV20-1 and TRBJ1-4, with D unresolved. Per the germline V gene, CDR1 is DFQATT and CDR2 is SNEGSKA (reference sequence). The length of the CDR3 is 11 residues.

This sequence joins TRBV21-1 and TRBJ1-3; TRBD1, as called in the table, went unchecked against the DNA. TRBV21-1 constitutes a pseudogene. This CDR3 spans 17 amino acids. CDR3 amino acids: CASSKGEAGASGNTIYF. As DNA, the CDR3 is TGTGCCAGCAGCAAAGGGGAAGCAGGGGCCTCTGGAAACACCATATATTTT.

This clone was observed a few times. The chain couples TRBV7-9 to TRBJ2-7; 10 bases map to TRBD2. Per the germline V gene, CDR1 is SEHNR and CDR2 is FQNEAQ (reference sequence). V shed 5 bases and J 3 bases; nucleotides not matched to a gene: 10. The CDR3 totals 16 residues. In DNA form, the CDR3 reads TGTGCCAGCAGCAACCTTGAGGCTAGCGGGAGCTACGAGCAGTACTTC. It is translated as CASSNLEASGSYEQYF.

The J gene is TRBJ2-7, the V gene TRBV5-4, with 9 bases lining up with TRBD2. Unmatched junction bases numbered 8, after V lost 4 bases and J lost 6 bases. The CDR3 runs to 14 residues. Germline CDR1 SGHNT, CDR2 YYREEE (reference sequence). The CDR3 DNA is TGTGCCAGCAGCCACGGCGGGGGGGAGGGCGAGCAGTACTTC. Translated, it gives CASSHGGGEGEQYF.

The gene calls are TRBV6-5 and TRBJ2-7; 7 bases match TRBD2. Trimming removed 4 bases from V and 3 bases from J; junction bases left unmatched: 12. CDR3 length: 16 residues. Germline V gene data show CDR1 as MNHEY and CDR2 as SVGAGI. Written as DNA, the CDR3 is TGTGCCAGCAGTTCCCCAAGGACGGGAGGAGTCTACGAGCAGTACTTC. Its protein is CASSSPRTGGVYEQYF.

The rearrangement joins TRBV6-5 to TRBJ1-6, with no clear D. V was cut by 2 bases and J by 4 bases, with 6 bases left in between. The CDR3 runs to 14 residues. Germline CDR1 MNHEY, CDR2 SVGAGI. Here the CDR3 reads CASSYMEYNSPLHF. In DNA form, the CDR3 reads TGTGCCAGCAGTTACATGGAGTATAATTCACCCCTCCACTTT.

This rearrangement joins TRBV10-3 to TRBJ2-7; the match to TRBD1 covers 12 bases. The trim removed 6 bases at V and 3 bases at J, leaving 3 bases unmatched. This CDR3 region has 14 residues. The germline V gene has CDR1 ENHRY and CDR2 SYGVKD. The CDR3 is CAISGTGGIYEQYF. Here the CDR3 DNA reads TGTGCCATCAGCGGGACAGGGGGCATCTACGAGCAGTACTTC.